Below, 25 T cell receptor beta chains from the same sample are listed, as sequenced in a study of control samples from healthy donors and cancer patients (TCRdb year 2020). The method was the immunoSEQ multiplex PCR assay. TCRdb mirrors the immuneACCESS table, restricted to in-frame sequences. Some clones are absent from its copies; in checked studies, under half trace to an unresolved V gene, and the reason for the others is unknown. The sample records roughly 170,000 clones, around 92% of which are singletons. The ten largest clones represent around 2% of the sample. Specimen: blood. The receptors come from a woman aged 40-49 years in good health.

This chain uses TRBV7-9 with TRBJ2-7, with D maybe TRBD2 (6 bases). V was pared by 1 base and J by 6 bases, with 10 bases between. CDR1 and CDR2 from the germline V gene are SEHNR and FQNEAQ (reference sequence). This CDR3 has 13 amino acids. The DNA for the CDR3 is TGTGCCAGCAGCTTAGGTGCGGGGAGCGAGCAGTACTTC. As protein: CASSLGAGSEQYF.

The V and J genes are TRBV28 and TRBJ2-7, with 7 bases matching TRBD1. Germline-derived CDR1 and CDR2 are MDHEN and SYDVKM. CDR3 size: 14 residues. With 3 bases clipped from V and 2 bases from J, the junction kept 4 bases outside the gene matches. CDR3 nucleotide sequence: TGTGCCAGCAGTTTTGCCGGGACAGCCTACGAGCAGTACTTC. Residues: CASSFAGTAYEQYF.

The V and J genes are TRBV6-2 or TRBV6-3 and TRBJ1-6, with 7 bases identical to TRBD1. The length of the CDR3 is 15 residues. Germline assignment: CDR1 MNHEY and CDR2 SVGEGT. J lost 9 bases, V lost 1 base, and 6 bases had no gene match. The CDR3 DNA reads as TGTGCCAGCAGTTACTACGGGACAGACTCTTCACCCCTCCACTTT. This encodes CASSYYGTDSSPLHF.

The chain uses TRBV4-1 and TRBJ1-6, with D uncertain. From germline, CDR1 is MGHRA and CDR2 YSYEKL. This CDR3 has 13 residues. With 2 bases removed from V and 10 bases from J, the gap between germline ends came to 9 bases. CDR3: CASSQTSGSPLHF. The CDR3, as DNA: TGCGCCAGCAGCCAAACCTCCGGGTCACCCCTCCACTTT.

V is TRBV7-6 and J is TRBJ2-3; D is undetermined. The CDR3 is made up of 15 amino acids. CDR1 and CDR2 (germline): SGHVS, FNYEAQ. Trimming left V 3 bases short and J 0 bases short, with 10 bases between. DNA for the CDR3: TGTGCCAGCAGCTTGGCTGGGCTTAGCACAGATACGCAGTATTTT. Its protein is CASSLAGLSTDTQYF.

The rearrangement uses TRBV2 and TRBJ1-2, with a weak D call TRBD1 (6 bases). Deletions cut 10 bases from V and 4 bases from J, with 10 bases between. The CDR3 runs to 11 residues. From germline, CDR1 is SNHLY and CDR2 FYNNEI. The CDR3 region is CAITTGYGYTF. Here the CDR3 DNA reads TGTGCCATAACGACAGGCTATGGCTACACCTTC.

The chain recombines TRBV9 with TRBJ1-1; unclear D gene. The CDR3 extends over 13 amino acids. Germline V gives CDR1 SGDLS, CDR2 YYNGEE. V lost 4 bases and J lost 4, with 11 bases in between. CDR3 residues: CASSPPWSTEAFF. The CDR3 DNA sequence: TGTGCCAGCAGCCCCCCGTGGAGCACTGAAGCTTTCTTT.

The chain carries TRBV5-6 and TRBJ2-3; 10 bases are shared with TRBD2. This CDR3 contains 15 residues. Germline loops: CDR1 SGHDT, CDR2 YYEEEE. The ends lost 0 bases at V and 4 bases at J; junction bases unmatched: 2. CDR3 sequence reads: CASSLGLAGPDTQYF. In nucleotides, the CDR3 is TGTGCCAGCAGCTTGGGACTAGCGGGCCCAGATACGCAGTATTTT. Combining the CDR3 with reference TRBV5-6 and TRBJ2-3 gives the whole variable domain DAGVTQSPTHLIKTRGQQVTLRCSPKSGHDTVSWYQQALGQGPQFIFQYYEEEERQRGNFPDRFSGHQFPNYSSELNVNALLLGDSALYLCASSLGLAGPDTQYFGPGTRLTVL.

The V and J genes are TRBV12-3 or TRBV12-4 and TRBJ2-7; 7 bases fit TRBD1. V trimming: 5 bases; J trimming: 6 bases; junction bases outside the gene matches: 1. The CDR3 extends over 11 amino acids. This chain's CDR3 is CASSGTVEQYF. As DNA, the CDR3 is TGTGCCAGCAGTGGGACAGTCGAGCAGTACTTC.

This chain connects TRBV19 to TRBJ1-4; 7 nucleotides agree with TRBD1. The J segment lost 4 bases and the V segment lost 3 bases, leaving 14 bases of the junction unmatched. Per germline, CDR1 LNHDA and CDR2 SQIVND (reference sequence). This CDR3 has 18 amino acids. The CDR3 region is CASSMGTGTVLNNEKLFF. The CDR3 DNA sequence: TGTGCCAGTAGTATGGGGACCGGGACAGTACTCAATAATGAAAAACTGTTTTTT.

J is TRBJ1-1 and V is TRBV7-9; tentatively, D is TRBD1 (6 bases). The CDR3 is 12 residues long. V was cut by 4 bases and J by 7 bases, with 10 bases left in between. Germline-derived CDR1 and CDR2 are SEHNR and FQNEAQ (reference sequence). Here the CDR3 reads CASSSLDSEAFF. CDR3 bases: TGTGCCAGCAGCTCATTGGACAGTGAAGCTTTCTTT.

The rearrangement joins TRBV30 to TRBJ1-6; D not certain. Germline V gives CDR1 GTSNPN, CDR2 SVGIG (reference sequence). This CDR3 is 11 amino acids long. V was shortened by 3 bases and J by 10 bases, with 7 bases between the two germline ends. The CDR3: CAWSARSPLHF. DNA of the CDR3: TGTGCCTGGAGCGCCCGGTCACCCCTCCACTTT.

V and J are TRBV5-1 and TRBJ2-7, with 7 bases lining up with TRBD1. The CDR3 length is 15 residues. V lost 0 bases and J lost 3; bases outside the gene matches: 6. Germline CDR1 SGHRS, CDR2 YFSETQ. The chain's CDR3 is CASSLVDRAGYEQYF. In DNA, the CDR3 is TGCGCCAGCAGCTTGGTTGACAGGGCAGGCTACGAGCAGTACTTC.

The chain employs TRBV29-1 and TRBJ2-2; D remains unclear. V was cut by 5 bases and J by 6 bases, with 7 bases left in between. Germline-derived CDR1 and CDR2 are SQVTM and ANQGSEA. The CDR3 is made up of 11 amino acids. Written as DNA, the CDR3 is TGCAGCGTTCCCGGGCCCGGGGAGCTGTTTTTT. This codes for CSVPGPGELFF.

This chain links TRBV4-1 with TRBJ1-5; D gene uncertain. The germline CDR1 and CDR2 sequences are MGHRA and YSYEKL. Trimming cost V 2 bases and J 1 base, with 9 bases left between them. There are 15 residues in the CDR3. Here the CDR3 DNA reads TGCGCCAGCAGCCAACTCGGGTTAAGCAATCAGCCCCAGCATTTT. Amino acids: CASSQLGLSNQPQHF.

The chain couples TRBV19 to TRBJ2-1; TRBD2 aligns across 7 bases. CDR3 length: 15 residues. Germline V gene lookup returns CDR1 LNHDA and CDR2 SQIVND (reference sequence). The junction had 11 bases not matched to a gene; V was cut back by 7 bases and J by 5 bases. Written as DNA, the CDR3 is TGTGCCAGTACTAGATCAGCGGGGCCCGACAATGAGCAGTTCTTC. Protein sequence: CASTRSAGPDNEQFF.

The chain uses TRBV7-9 and TRBJ1-2; 8 bases line up with TRBD1. V gave up 5 bases and J gave up 8 bases; unmatched junction bases: 13. Germline V gene lookup returns CDR1 SEHNR and CDR2 FQNEAQ (reference sequence). This CDR3 region has 15 residues. The CDR3 here is CASSPQDRGQGGYTF. The CDR3 nucleotides are TGTGCCAGCAGCCCCCAAGACAGGGGCCAAGGAGGCTACACCTTC.

To note about this clone: Germline is not matched at one junction end, which may reflect a read error. The chain links TRBV4-1 to TRBJ1-5; possibly TRBD1 for D (6 bases). Germline V gives CDR1 MGHRA, CDR2 YSYEKL. There are 16 residues in the CDR3. The chain's CDR3 is CASSEEGGQGNQPQHF. DNA of the CDR3: TGCGCCAGCAGCGAAGAAGGGGGGCAGGGCAATCAGCCCCAGCATTTT.

The chain uses TRBV7-2 and TRBJ1-1; 7 nucleotides line up with TRBD1. This CDR3 region has 17 residues. Germline V CDR1 and CDR2: SGHTA, FQGNSA. J was trimmed by 6 bases and V by 7 bases; bases with no gene match: 20. The CDR3 region has the DNA TGTGCCAGCAACTCCCGGGGGAGGGGGCCCTTTTCAGCTGAAGCTTTCTTT. Translated: CASNSRGRGPFSAEAFF.

The J gene is TRBJ1-5, the V gene TRBV20-1; D uncertain. The V gene lost 3 bases and the J gene lost 7 bases, with 10 bases spanning the gap. Germline loops: CDR1 DFQATT, CDR2 SNEGSKA (reference sequence). The CDR3 sequence is 12 residues long. CDR3: CSASSGQQPQHF. The CDR3 coding sequence is TGCAGTGCTAGTTCTGGGCAACAGCCCCAGCATTTT.

This chain links TRBV6-5 with TRBJ1-3; no firm D call. The V end was cut by 5 bases, the J end by 0 bases, with 8 bases between. Germline V gene data show CDR1 as MNHEY and CDR2 as SVGAGI. The CDR3 spans 14 residues. The CDR3 region is CASSTSRSGNTIYF. CDR3 sequence (DNA): TGTGCCAGCAGTACCTCCCGCTCTGGAAACACCATATATTTT.

The chain has TRBV5-6 and TRBJ1-2, with 7 positions matching TRBD1. Germline values: CDR1 SGHDT, CDR2 YYEEEE. V lost 6 bases to trimming and J lost 5 bases; unmatched junction nucleotides: 10. The CDR3 totals 14 residues. CDR3 bases: TGTGCCAGCAAACAGGGGAGGAATACTTATGGCTACACCTTC. This translates into CASKQGRNTYGYTF.

The chain carries TRBV19 and TRBJ1-2; TRBD1 matches 11 bases. Looked up from germline, CDR1 is LNHDA and CDR2 is SQIVND (reference sequence). This CDR3 has 16 amino acids. J gave up 4 bases and V 3 bases, and 7 bases lay outside the gene matches. CDR3 loop: CASSILRTGGVYGYTF. DNA of the CDR3: TGTGCCAGTAGTATTCTCCGGACAGGGGGCGTCTATGGCTACACCTTC.

This chain connects TRBV18 to TRBJ1-2; 7 bases map to TRBD1. CDR1 and CDR2 from the germline V gene are KGHSH and LQKENI. The V gene end was trimmed by 2 bases and the J gene end by 8 bases; junction bases not matched to a gene: 5. The CDR3 length is 13 residues. CDR3 region: CASSPRQGDGYTF. CDR3 nucleotide sequence: TGTGCCAGCTCACCAAGACAGGGCGACGGCTACACCTTC.

The chain links TRBV11-2 to TRBJ2-7; D is possibly TRBD2 (7 bases). CDR3 size: 16 residues. Germline V CDR1 and CDR2: SGHAT, FQNNGV. The V and J ends lost 3 bases and 2 bases respectively, with 17 bases between them. Written as DNA, the CDR3 is TGTGCCAGCAGCTTCGGGCGGGGGCGCATGGCCTACGAGCAGTACTTC. It codes for CASSFGRGRMAYEQYF.